The 11 T cell receptor beta chains given below trace back to one sample, sequenced in a study of a mutant IDH1 vaccine in newly diagnosed glioma. The sample's time point: week 5, during vaccination. The investigators gave 300 ug of mutant IDH1 20-mer peptide in each vaccine dose, together with topical imiquimod. Which antigens these TCRs recognize remains unknown. The protocol was immunoSEQ multiplex PCR, while the TCRdb copy is restricted to in-frame clones and leaves out a portion. The sample consists of 45,000 to 70,000 clones, 81% of them appearing once. The sample in question was PBMCs, obtained from a glioma patient whose treatment included an IDH1 peptide vaccine. The receptors were sampled from a man aged 25-40 years with glioma.

The chain employs TRBV19 and TRBJ1-5; possible D gene TRBD1, 5 bases. The CDR3 contains 14 residues. V was shortened by 3 bases and J by 3 bases, with 9 bases between the two germline ends. Per the germline V gene, CDR1 is LNHDA and CDR2 is SQIVND (reference sequence). The CDR3 DNA is TGTGCCAGTAGTATTCGAGGGGTCAATCAGCCCCAGCATTTT. This gives the protein CASSIRGVNQPQHF.

V and J are TRBV5-4 and TRBJ2-7; 8 bases agree with TRBD1. The V and J ends lost 2 bases and 0 bases, in that order; junction bases with no gene match: 1. This CDR3 has 14 residues. CDR1 SGHNT and CDR2 YYREEE come from the germline V gene (reference sequence). For the CDR3, the DNA is TGTGCCAGCAGCTTTGGACAGGGCTCCTACGAGCAGTACTTC. Protein: CASSFGQGSYEQYF.

The chain couples TRBV21-1 to TRBJ2-4. TRBV21-1 is deemed a pseudogene. This CDR3 is built from 15 residues. The CDR3 region is CASSKAQRAKNIQYF. The CDR3 DNA follows: TGTGCCAGCAGCAAAGCCCAGAGAGCCAAAAACATTCAGTACTTC.

This chain links TRBV4-1 with TRBJ1-1, with D maybe TRBD1 (5 bases). V lost 3 bases and J 1 base, leaving 15 bases between the germline ends. Germline CDR1 reads MGHRA; CDR2 reads YSYEKL. There are 16 residues in the CDR3. CDR3 loop: CASSHALGRKNTEAFF. Written as DNA, the CDR3 is TGCGCCAGCAGCCACGCCTTGGGACGGAAGAACACTGAAGCTTTCTTT.

This clone has a single count. The rearrangement joins TRBV6-1 to TRBJ1-1; D is undetermined. This CDR3 region has 14 residues. The germline V gene has CDR1 MNHNS and CDR2 SASEGT. V lost 7 bases to trimming and J lost 4 bases, with 16 bases between them. For the CDR3, the DNA is TGTGCCAGCATAGTGTCCTCCGGGAGCACTGAAGCTTTCTTT. Amino acid sequence: CASIVSSGSTEAFF.

The chain links TRBV10-1 to TRBJ2-3; D perhaps matches TRBD2 (5 bases). V was pared by 7 bases and J by 4 bases, with 12 bases between. The CDR3 is 13 amino acids. Germline assignment: CDR1 WNHNN and CDR2 SYGVQD (reference sequence). The CDR3 loop reads CASNLAGADTQYF. The CDR3 DNA sequence: TGCGCCAGCAATTTGGCGGGTGCAGATACGCAGTATTTT.

The rearrangement joins TRBV18 to TRBJ1-6; D is ambiguous. CDR3 length: 12 amino acids. Trimming took off 3 bases at V and 7 bases at J, with 4 bases between the two ends. Germline V gene data show CDR1 as KGHSH and CDR2 as LQKENI. The CDR3 sequence is CASSPRNSPLHF. The DNA for the CDR3 is TGTGCCAGCTCACCGAGAAATTCACCCCTCCACTTT.

The chain joins TRBV2 to TRBJ2-7; 7 nucleotides align to TRBD2. CDR3 size: 14 residues. V lost 4 bases and J lost 6; bases outside the gene matches: 9. Germline V gives CDR1 SNHLY, CDR2 FYNNEI. The CDR3 loop is CASSAWLAVPEQYF. As DNA, the CDR3 is TGTGCCAGCAGTGCTTGGCTAGCGGTCCCCGAGCAGTACTTC.

This clone showed up just a few times. CDR3 bases: TGTGCCAGCAGCTTAACGGCAGGGGATGAAAAACTGTTTTTT. This codes for CASSLTAGDEKLFF. The rearrangement uses TRBV7-9 and TRBJ1-4; possible D gene TRBD1, 6 bases. The CDR3 consists of 14 residues. The ends were cut back, 2 bases at V and 6 bases at J, with 10 bases in the middle. Germline V lookup: CDR1 SEHNR, CDR2 FQNEAQ (reference sequence). Together with reference TRBV7-9 and TRBJ1-4, the CDR3 gives the full variable domain: DTGVSQNPRHKITKRGQNVTFRCDPISEHNRLYWYRQTLGQGPEFLTYFQNEAQLEKSRLLSDRFSAERPKGSFSTLEIQRTEQGDSAMYLCASSLTAGDEKLFFGSGTQLSVL.

The chain is built from TRBV13 and TRBJ1-1; D gene ambiguous. Germline CDR1 PRHDT, CDR2 FYEKMQ (reference sequence). Trimming removed 6 bases from V and 4 bases from J, with 18 bases in between. The length of the CDR3 is 15 residues. Here the CDR3 reads CASRPPPGVGTEAFF. The DNA for the CDR3 is TGTGCCAGCAGGCCCCCCCCGGGCGTAGGCACTGAAGCTTTCTTT.

This clone showed up just a few times. V usage is TRBV7-9 and J usage is TRBJ1-5, with D perhaps TRBD1 (5 bases). V was shortened by 1 base and J by 16 bases, with 17 bases between the two germline ends. Germline values: CDR1 SEHNR, CDR2 FQNEAQ (reference sequence). This CDR3 region has 13 residues. The CDR3 region is CASSLGLRDQPHF. DNA for the CDR3: TGTGCCAGCAGCTTAGGTCTCCGGGACCAGCCCCATTTT.